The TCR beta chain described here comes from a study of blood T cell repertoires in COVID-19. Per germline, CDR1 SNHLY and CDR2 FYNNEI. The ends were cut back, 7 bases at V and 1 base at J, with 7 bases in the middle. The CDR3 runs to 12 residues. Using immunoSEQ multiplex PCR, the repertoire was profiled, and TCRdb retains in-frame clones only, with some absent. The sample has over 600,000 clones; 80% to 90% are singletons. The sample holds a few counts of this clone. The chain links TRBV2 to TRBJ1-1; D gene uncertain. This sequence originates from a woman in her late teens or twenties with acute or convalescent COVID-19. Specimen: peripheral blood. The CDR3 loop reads CASTAGNTEAFF. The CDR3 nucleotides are TGTGCCAGCACTGCGGGGAACACTGAAGCTTTCTTT.